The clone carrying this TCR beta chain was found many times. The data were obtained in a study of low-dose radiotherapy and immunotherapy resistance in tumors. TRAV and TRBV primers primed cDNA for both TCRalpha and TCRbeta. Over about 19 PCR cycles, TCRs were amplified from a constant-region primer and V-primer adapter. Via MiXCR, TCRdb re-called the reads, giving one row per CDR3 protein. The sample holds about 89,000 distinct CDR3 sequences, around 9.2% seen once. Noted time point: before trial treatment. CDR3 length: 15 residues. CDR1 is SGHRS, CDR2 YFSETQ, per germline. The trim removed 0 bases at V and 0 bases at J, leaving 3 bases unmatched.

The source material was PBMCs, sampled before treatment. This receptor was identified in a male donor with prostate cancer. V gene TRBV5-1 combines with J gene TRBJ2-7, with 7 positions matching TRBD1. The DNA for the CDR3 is TGCGCCAGCAGCTTGGGGGACAGTAGCTCCTACGAGCAGTACTTC. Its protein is CASSLGDSSSYEQYF.